The 18 T cell receptor beta chains listed next were all sequenced from one sample in a study of cytomegalovirus exposure and HLA in healthy donors. Some clones are missing from TCRdb's copy, which holds only in-frame ones; the method was immunoSEQ multiplex PCR. There are 45,000 to 65,000 clones in the sample; 75% to 95% occur only once, and 2.5% to 3.5% lies in the top ten. Sample: PBMCs. These receptors originate from a man younger than 30 in good health and CMV-seronegative.

This chain joins TRBV28 and TRBJ2-1; TRBD2 matches at 11 bases. The CDR3 extends over 15 amino acids. Looked up from germline, CDR1 is MDHEN and CDR2 is SYDVKM. V lost 3 bases and J lost 7; bases outside the gene matches: 5. The CDR3 DNA sequence: TGTGCCAGCAGTTTGGGGGGGACTAGCGGTAATGAGCAGTTCTTC. This sequence encodes CASSLGGTSGNEQFF.

This chain joins TRBV2 and TRBJ1-5, with TRBD1 matching 11 bases. V was clipped by 2 bases and J by 6 bases; unmatched bases: 6. The CDR3 spans 16 residues. Germline V gene sequence: CDR1 SNHLY, CDR2 FYNNEI. Written as DNA, the CDR3 is TGTGCCAGCAGTGAATTGGGACAGGGGGGCTCTCAGCCCCAGCATTTT. Translated: CASSELGQGGSQPQHF.

This chain joins TRBV11-2 and TRBJ2-5; TRBD2 aligns across 7 bases. The CDR3 contains 14 residues. V lost 1 base and J lost 4; bases outside the gene matches: 3. The germline V gene has CDR1 SGHAT and CDR2 FQNNGV. The CDR3 DNA follows: TGTGCCAGCAGCTTAGTGGCTAGCGGAGAGACCCAGTACTTC. It codes for CASSLVASGETQYF. Full variable domain (rest looked up from reference TRBV11-2 and TRBJ2-5): EAGVAQSPRYKIIEKRQSVAFWCNPISGHATLYWYQQILGQGPKLLIQFQNNGVVDDSQLPKDRFSAERLKGVDSTLKIQPAKLEDSAVYLCASSLVASGETQYFGPGTRLLVL.

The chain joins TRBV6-5 to TRBJ1-1; D gene unclear. V lost 0 bases and J lost 4, with 9 bases in between. CDR1 and CDR2 from the germline V gene are MNHEY and SVGAGI. There are 14 residues in the CDR3. The DNA for the CDR3 is TGTGCCAGCAGTTACTCGAAACCGGTCACTGAAGCTTTCTTT. Protein sequence: CASSYSKPVTEAFF.

This clone was detected once. The genes are TRBV28 and TRBJ1-1, with D tentatively TRBD1 (6 bases). This CDR3 contains 13 residues. The ends were cut back, 3 bases at V and 1 base at J, with 6 bases in the middle. Per germline, CDR1 MDHEN and CDR2 SYDVKM. CDR3: CASSLTGNTEAFF. CDR3 DNA: TGTGCCAGCAGTTTGACAGGGAACACTGAAGCTTTCTTT. Drawing the rest from reference TRBV28 and TRBJ1-1, the complete variable domain is DVKVTQSSRYLVKRTGEKVFLECVQDMDHENMFWYRQDPGLGLRLIYFSYDVKMKEKGDIPEGYSVSREKKERFSLILESASTNQTSMYLCASSLTGNTEAFFGQGTRLTVV.

The chain has TRBV27 and TRBJ2-6; D perhaps matches TRBD1 (5 bases). The CDR3 has 19 residues. V dropped 2 bases and J dropped 0 bases, with 17 bases sitting between them. Germline CDR1 and CDR2: MNHEY and SMNVEV (reference sequence). The CDR3 sequence is CASSLTRQGLGSGANVLTF. In DNA, the CDR3 is TGTGCCAGCAGTTTAACAAGGCAGGGCTTAGGCTCTGGGGCCAACGTCCTGACTTTC.

This clone came up once. V and J are TRBV14 and TRBJ2-1; the match to TRBD2 covers 10 bases. CDR1 is SGHDN, CDR2 FVKESK, per germline. V lost 1 base, J lost 7 bases, and 7 bases stayed unmatched. This CDR3 is 16 amino acids long. CDR3 in DNA: TGTGCCAGCAGCCAAGCGTCTAGCGGGAGAAGGAATGAGCAGTTCTTC. Translating it yields CASSQASSGRRNEQFF. Looking up the rest from reference TRBV14 and TRBJ2-1 gives the full variable domain: EAGVTQFPSHSVIEKGQTVTLRCDPISGHDNLYWYRRVMGKEIKFLLHFVKESKQDESGMPNNRFLAERTGGTYSTLKVQPAELEDSGVYFCASSQASSGRRNEQFFGPGTRLTVL.

This rearrangement joins TRBV28 to TRBJ2-7; 8 bases are shared with TRBD1. V was clipped by 1 base and J by 0 bases; unmatched bases: 2. Germline V gene lookup returns CDR1 MDHEN and CDR2 SYDVKM. CDR3 size: 15 residues. In DNA, the CDR3 is TGTGCCAGCAGTTTATTAGGACAGGGCTCCTACGAGCAGTACTTC. This translates into CASSLLGQGSYEQYF.

The chain recombines TRBV28 with TRBJ1-1, with 10 positions matching TRBD1. V lost 7 bases, J lost 5 bases, and 7 bases stayed unmatched. Germline values: CDR1 MDHEN, CDR2 SYDVKM. This CDR3 region has 14 residues. The CDR3 DNA follows: TGTGCCAGCAATACCCGGGACAGGGGTACTGAAGCTTTCTTT. Translation gives CASNTRDRGTEAFF.

The chain is built from TRBV2 and TRBJ2-2; D possibly corresponds to TRBD2 (6 bases). The CDR3 contains 15 residues. The germline CDR1 and CDR2 sequences are SNHLY and FYNNEI. Between the trimmed V and J ends, which lost 3 bases and 1 base, there was a span of 9 bases. CDR3 in DNA: TGTGCCAGCAGTGACGCGCGGGAGAACACCGGGGAGCTGTTTTTT. Protein: CASSDARENTGELFF.

V usage is TRBV5-1 and J usage is TRBJ2-1, with 9 bases identical to TRBD2. V lost 0 bases and J lost 7; bases outside the gene matches: 5. The CDR3 sequence is 15 residues long. Germline lookup yields CDR1 SGHRS and CDR2 YFSETQ. In DNA form, the CDR3 reads TGCGCCAGCAGCTTGGGACTAGCGGAGGAAAATGAGCAGTTCTTC. Translating it yields CASSLGLAEENEQFF.

The rearrangement joins TRBV7-2 to TRBJ2-7; possible D gene TRBD2, 5 bases. Per germline, CDR1 SGHTA and CDR2 FQGNSA. CDR3 length: 14 residues. Trimming cost V 3 bases and J 0 bases, with 9 bases left between them. This CDR3 reads CASSFPRGSYEQYF. In DNA, the CDR3 is TGTGCCAGCAGCTTTCCTCGGGGCTCCTACGAGCAGTACTTC.

The chain has TRBV5-5 and TRBJ2-1; tentative D call: TRBD1 (5 bases). From germline, CDR1 is SGHKS and CDR2 YYEKEE (reference sequence). V gave up 0 bases and J gave up 2 bases, with 9 bases separating them. The CDR3 extends over 15 amino acids. CDR3 nucleotide sequence: TGTGCCAGCAGCTTGGAGCAGGGAACCTACAATGAGCAGTTCTTC. Amino acids: CASSLEQGTYNEQFF.

The sample holds one count of this clone. CDR3 DNA sequence: TGCGCCAGCAGCGCATCCGGGACAGGTAACGAGCAGTACTTC. It is translated as CASSASGTGNEQYF. V and J are TRBV5-1 and TRBJ2-7; 8 bases align to TRBD1. Germline values: CDR1 SGHRS, CDR2 YFSETQ. The CDR3 contains 14 residues. J gave up 5 bases and V 4 bases, and 8 bases lay outside the gene matches.

V gene TRBV7-2 combines with J gene TRBJ2-1, with D hard to call. Trimming removed 2 bases from V and 6 bases from J, with 11 bases in between. Germline V gene sequence: CDR1 SGHTA, CDR2 FQGNSA. The CDR3 runs 14 residues. The CDR3 DNA reads as TGTGCCAGCAGCTTATTTAGCAACCCCAATGAGCAGTTCTTC. Amino acid sequence: CASSLFSNPNEQFF. Complete variable domain (other parts from reference TRBV7-2 and TRBJ2-1): GAGVSQSPSNKVTEKGKDVELRCDPISGHTALYWYRQSLGQGLEFLIYFQGNSAPDKSGLPSDRFSAERTGGSVSTLTIQRTQQEDSAVYLCASSLFSNPNEQFFGPGTRLTVL.

This clone was found once. The chain employs TRBV5-1 and TRBJ2-2; 8 nucleotides align to TRBD2. The CDR3 loop spans 18 amino acids. Germline CDR1 SGHRS, CDR2 YFSETQ. V lost 0 bases to trimming and J lost 6 bases; unmatched junction nucleotides: 13. This chain's CDR3 is CASSLAAAGEVRAGELFF. The CDR3 bases are TGCGCCAGCAGCTTGGCTGCAGCGGGAGAGGTACGAGCCGGGGAGCTGTTTTTT. The complete variable domain, with remaining parts taken from reference TRBV5-1 and TRBJ2-2, reads KAGVTQTPRYLIKTRGQQVTLSCSPISGHRSVSWYQQTPGQGLQFLFEYFSETQRNKGNFPGRFSGRQFSNSRSEMNVSTLELGDSALYLCASSLAAAGEVRAGELFFGEGSRLTVL.

This clone was recorded many times. This chain links TRBV6-1 with TRBJ2-5, with 7 bases fitting TRBD1. This CDR3 is built from 13 residues. Germline loops: CDR1 MNHNS, CDR2 SASEGT. V lost 8 bases and J lost 1; bases outside the gene matches: 4. CDR3 nucleotide sequence: TGTGCCAGCCATCGGGACAGCCAAGAGACCCAGTACTTC. Residues: CASHRDSQETQYF.

V is TRBV28 and J is TRBJ1-2; the D is unclear. This CDR3 region has 14 residues. In germline, CDR1 is MDHEN, CDR2 SYDVKM. Trimming shortened V by 3 bases and J by 7 bases, and 15 bases separated the two germline ends. CDR3 sequence (DNA): TGTGCCAGCAGTTTCATATGGCGGAGAGGTGGCTACACCTTC. It encodes CASSFIWRRGGYTF.